This is a list of T cell receptor beta chains from one sample in a study of T-cell memory formation after mild COVID-19. MiXCR, applied by TCRdb to the 5' RACE reads, yields one record per CDR3 protein. The table shows hundreds of thousands of distinct CDR3 sequences, with about 20% occurring only once. The sequencing sample was made of PBMCs or a T cell subset sorted from them (not recorded which). All receptors come from an adult woman who had mild COVID-19 (a few samples of this study predate the infection). Cell type and time point are not known. Each CDR3 is given with its conserved first and last residue.

V: TRBV27; J: TRBJ2-5; CDR3: CASSLYIAGGRLGETQYF
V: TRBV20-1; J: TRBJ2-7; CDR3: CSAPWQGEQYF
V: TRBV6-2/TRBV6-3; J: TRBJ2-2; CDR3: CASGSLGQAIGELFF
V: TRBV20-1; J: TRBJ2-5; CDR3: CSASGGDGVQETQYF
V: TRBV12-3/TRBV12-4; J: TRBJ2-7; CDR3: CASTIAGADRANEQYF
V: TRBV30; J: TRBJ2-3; CDR3: CAWSLLAGGRDTQYF
V: TRBV28; J: TRBJ2-3; CDR3: CASSQGQFSSTDTQYF
V: TRBV12-3/TRBV12-4; J: TRBJ2-1; CDR3: CASSPLAGETDEQFF
V: TRBV5-1; J: TRBJ1-1; CDR3: CASSLSSEMNTEAFF
V: TRBV12-3/TRBV12-4; J: TRBJ1-1; CDR3: CASRGTMMNTEAFF
V: TRBV7-9; J: TRBJ2-2; CDR3: CATTTGATNTGELFF
V: TRBV6-2/TRBV6-3; J: TRBJ1-5; CDR3: CASGQGKPQHF
V: TRBV5-1; J: TRBJ1-3; CDR3: CASSGGGQPGNTIYF
V: TRBV5-4; J: TRBJ2-7; CDR3: CASSLGGVNSYEQYF
V: TRBV28; J: TRBJ2-7; CDR3: CASSLLASSYEQYF